Reported below is one T cell receptor beta chain. This entry is derived from a study of cytomegalovirus exposure and HLA in healthy donors. Study-level background: In an early release, HLA-typed donors contributed 90 million or so unique TCR sequences.

In germline, CDR1 is MGHDK, CDR2 SYGVNS. Germline trimming cut 5 bases from V and 6 bases from J; bases unmatched to any gene: 8. CDR3 length: 15 residues. Researchers ran the PCR with 60 Vbeta and 13 Jbeta primers. Produced via immunoSEQ multiplex PCR; TCRdb's table is partial and in-frame only. The data hold about 180,000 clones, with 75% to 85% observed a single time. The V and J genes are TRBV25-1 and TRBJ2-3; TRBD2 matches at 10 bases. The TCR sequence derives from a man aged 18 to 35 in good health and CMV-seronegative. What was sequenced was PBMCs. The CDR3 spells CASSLAGGLVDTQYF. The CDR3 DNA reads TGTGCCAGCAGTTTAGCGGGGGGCCTCGTGGATACGCAGTATTTT.